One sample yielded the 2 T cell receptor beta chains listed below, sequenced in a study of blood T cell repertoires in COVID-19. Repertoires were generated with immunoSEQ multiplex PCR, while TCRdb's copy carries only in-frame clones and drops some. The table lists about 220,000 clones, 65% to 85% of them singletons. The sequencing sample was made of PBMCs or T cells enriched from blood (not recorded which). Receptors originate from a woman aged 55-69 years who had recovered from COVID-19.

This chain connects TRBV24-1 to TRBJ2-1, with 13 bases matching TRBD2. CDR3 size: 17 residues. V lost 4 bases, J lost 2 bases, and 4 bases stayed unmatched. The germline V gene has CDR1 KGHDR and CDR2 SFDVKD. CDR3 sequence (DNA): TGTGCCACCAGTGACGGGACTAGCGGGACCACCTACAATGAGCAGTTCTTC. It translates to CATSDGTSGTTYNEQFF.

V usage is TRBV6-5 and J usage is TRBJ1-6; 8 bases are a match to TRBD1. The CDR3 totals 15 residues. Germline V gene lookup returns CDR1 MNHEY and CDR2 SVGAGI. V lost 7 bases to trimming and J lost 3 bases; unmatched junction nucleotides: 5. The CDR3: CASKAGQVYNSPLHF. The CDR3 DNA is TGTGCCAGCAAGGCGGGACAGGTCTATAATTCACCCCTCCACTTT.